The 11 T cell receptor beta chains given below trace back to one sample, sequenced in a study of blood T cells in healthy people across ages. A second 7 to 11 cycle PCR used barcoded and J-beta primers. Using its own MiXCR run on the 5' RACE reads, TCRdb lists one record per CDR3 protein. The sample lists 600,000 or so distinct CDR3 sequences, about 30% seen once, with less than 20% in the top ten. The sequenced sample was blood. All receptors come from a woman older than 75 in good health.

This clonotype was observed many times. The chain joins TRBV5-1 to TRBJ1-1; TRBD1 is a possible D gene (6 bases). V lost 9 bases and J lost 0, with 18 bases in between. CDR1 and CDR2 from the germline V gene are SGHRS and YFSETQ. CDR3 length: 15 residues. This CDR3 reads CATQFGGQMNTEAFF. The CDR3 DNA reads TGCGCCACCCAATTCGGCGGACAGATGAACACTGAAGCTTTCTTT.

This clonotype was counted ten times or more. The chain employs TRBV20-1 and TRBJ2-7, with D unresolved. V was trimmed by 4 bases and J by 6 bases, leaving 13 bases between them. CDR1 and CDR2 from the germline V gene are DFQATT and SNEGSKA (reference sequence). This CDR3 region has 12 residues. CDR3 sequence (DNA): TGCAGTGCTAAAAGTCGGTTTGGCGAGCAGTACTTC. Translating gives CSAKSRFGEQYF.

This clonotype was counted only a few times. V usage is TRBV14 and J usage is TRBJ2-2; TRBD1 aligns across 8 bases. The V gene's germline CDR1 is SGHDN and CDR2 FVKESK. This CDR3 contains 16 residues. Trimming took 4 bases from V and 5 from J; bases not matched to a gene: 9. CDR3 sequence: CASSLRTGQRTGELFF. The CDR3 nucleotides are TGTGCCAGCAGCCTCCGGACAGGGCAGAGGACCGGGGAGCTGTTTTTT.

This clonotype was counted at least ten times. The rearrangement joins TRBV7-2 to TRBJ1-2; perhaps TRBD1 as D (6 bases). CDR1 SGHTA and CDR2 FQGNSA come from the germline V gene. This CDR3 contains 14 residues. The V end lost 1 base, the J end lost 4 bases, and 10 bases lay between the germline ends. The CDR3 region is CASSLDGRGYGYTF. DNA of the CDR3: TGTGCCAGCAGCTTAGACGGCAGGGGCTATGGCTACACCTTC.

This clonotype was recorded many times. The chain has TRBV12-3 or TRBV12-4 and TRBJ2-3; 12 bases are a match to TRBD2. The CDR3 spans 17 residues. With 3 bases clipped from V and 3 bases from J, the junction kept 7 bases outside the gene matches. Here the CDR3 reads CASSFGLAGGRTDTQYF. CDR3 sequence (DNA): TGTGCCAGCAGTTTCGGGCTAGCGGGGGGGCGTACAGATACGCAGTATTTT.

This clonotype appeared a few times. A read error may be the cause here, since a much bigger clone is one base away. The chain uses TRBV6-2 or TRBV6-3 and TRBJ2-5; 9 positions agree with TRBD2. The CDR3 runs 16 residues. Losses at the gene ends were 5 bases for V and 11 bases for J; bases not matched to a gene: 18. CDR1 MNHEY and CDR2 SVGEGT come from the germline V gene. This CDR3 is CASSPKRGALGNEQYF. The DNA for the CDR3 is TGTGCCAGCAGTCCCAAGCGGGGGGCTCTGGGGAATGAGCAGTACTTC.

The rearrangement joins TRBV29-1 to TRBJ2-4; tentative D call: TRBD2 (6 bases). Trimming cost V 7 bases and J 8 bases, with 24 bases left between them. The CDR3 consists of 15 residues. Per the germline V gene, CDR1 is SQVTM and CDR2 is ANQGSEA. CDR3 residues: CSAGDPGRSGHIQYF. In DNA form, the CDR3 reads TGCAGCGCGGGGGACCCAGGACGTTCTGGGCACATTCAGTACTTC. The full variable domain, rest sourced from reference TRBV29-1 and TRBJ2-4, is SAVISQKPSRDICQRGTSLTIQCQVDSQVTMMFWYRQQPGQSLTLIATANQGSEATYESGFVIDKFPISRPNLTFSTLTVSNMSPEDSSIYLCSAGDPGRSGHIQYFGAGTRLSVL.

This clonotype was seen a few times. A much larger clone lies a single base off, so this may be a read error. The CDR3 DNA reads TGTGCCAGCAGCTTGTCCGGGACAGGGCACTACAATGAGCAGTTATTC. Protein: CASSLSGTGHYNEQLF. This sequence joins TRBV5-6 and TRBJ2-1; 9 nucleotides line up with TRBD1. The CDR3 has 16 amino acids. Per the germline V gene, CDR1 is SGHDT and CDR2 is YYEEEE. Using reference TRBV5-6 and TRBJ2-1 for the parts outside the CDR3, the full variable domain is DAGVTQSPTHLIKTRGQQVTLRCSPKSGHDTVSWYQQALGQGPQFIFQYYEEEERQRGNFPDRFSGHQFPNYSSELNVNALLLGDSALYLCASSLSGTGHYNEQLFGPGTRLTVL.

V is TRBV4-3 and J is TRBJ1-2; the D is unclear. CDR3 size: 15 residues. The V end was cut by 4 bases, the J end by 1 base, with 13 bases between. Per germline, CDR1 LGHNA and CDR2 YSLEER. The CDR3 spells CASSRDRTFNYGYTF. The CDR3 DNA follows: TGCGCCAGCAGCCGAGATCGGACCTTTAACTATGGCTACACCTTC.

The CDR3 is CASSLLGRGANEKLFF. CDR3 nucleotide sequence: TGCGCCAGCAGCCTCCTTGGGAGGGGAGCTAATGAAAAACTGTTTTTT. V usage is TRBV5-1 and J usage is TRBJ1-4; D possibly corresponds to TRBD1 (5 bases). The CDR3 is 16 residues long. Germline CDR1 and CDR2: SGHRS and YFSETQ. Trimming took 4 bases from V and 3 from J, leaving 16 bases between them.

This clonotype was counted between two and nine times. CDR3 loop: CASSLTRGGWDEQFF. CDR3 nucleotide sequence: TGTGCCAGCAGCTTAACCCGAGGGGGGTGGGATGAGCAGTTCTTC. The rearrangement joins TRBV7-2 to TRBJ2-1; either TRBD1 or TRBD2 may supply D (6 bases each). CDR1 SGHTA and CDR2 FQGNSA come from the germline V gene. Between the trimmed V and J ends, which lost 2 bases and 8 bases, there was a span of 16 bases. CDR3 size: 15 residues.